A selection of T cell receptor beta chains follows, all from one sample in a study of Graves' ophthalmopathy and Graves' hyperthyroidism. Using its own MiXCR run on the multiplex PCR reads, TCRdb lists one record per CDR3 protein. The sample includes hundreds of thousands of distinct CDR3 sequences, roughly 39% of them seen just once. The sequenced material came from peripheral blood. These receptor sequences come from an adult man with Graves' ophthalmopathy. CDR3s include the opening cysteine and the closing phenylalanine or tryptophan. Each record gives: clone size, V gene, D gene, J gene, CDR3 DNA, CDR3 protein. The D gene is left open where the match is weak. The size entry is marked missing in some rows and otherwise reads once, few, many or a size class.

few,TRBV2,TRBD2,TRBJ2-7,TGTGCCAGCAGAGGCAATAGCGGGGGCCCCTCCTACGAGCAGTACTTC,CASRGNSGGPSYEQYF
many,TRBV13,NA,TRBJ1-6,TGTGCCAGCAGCCGGCAGCAAGTAGTTTCACCCCTCCACTTT,CASSRQQVVSPLHF
once,TRBV12-3/TRBV12-4,TRBD1,TRBJ1-5,TGTGCCAGCAGAACCGGGACAGGGAACAATCAGCCCCAGCATTTT,CASRTGTGNNQPQHF
many,TRBV19,NA,TRBJ1-1,NA,CASRSGRATEAFF
many,TRBV10-3,NA,TRBJ1-2,TGTGCCATCAGTGATTTACCCCTTTGGGCCTTCTGGTACACCTTC,CAISDLPLWAFWYTF
NA,TRBV25-1,NA,TRBJ2-3,TGTGCCAGCGTTGTCCGTTTCATGGGCGACACAGATACGCAGTATTTT,CASVVRFMGDTDTQYF
NA,TRBV10-2,NA,TRBJ1-1,TGCGCCAGCAGTGCAGGGAGATCCACTGAAGCTTTCTTT,CASSAGRSTEAFF
many,TRBV7-9,NA,TRBJ1-4,TGTGCCAGCAGCAACGCGGGGACTAATGAAAAACTGTTTTTT,CASSNAGTNEKLFF
many,TRBV7-2,NA,TRBJ2-7,TGTGCCAGCAGCTTAGCCGACGGACAGTTCTACGAGCAGTACTTC,CASSLADGQFYEQYF
NA,TRBV25-1,TRBD1,TRBJ2-5,TGTGCCTGGAGTGACAGGGGACCTTACCAAGAGACCCAGTACTTC,CAWSDRGPYQETQYF
many,TRBV15,NA,TRBJ2-7,TGTGCCACCAGCAGAGGAGAAGTCAGGGAGCAGTACTTC,CATSRGEVREQYF
many,TRBV7-8,NA,TRBJ2-7,TGTGCCAGCAGCTTTACCCCCCGGGACTCCTACGAGCAGTACTTC,CASSFTPRDSYEQYF
many,TRBV13,NA,TRBJ1-1,TGTGCCAGCAGTCTCGCACGGCCTCCTACAGCAGGAGCTTTCTTT,CASSLARPPTAGAFF
NA,TRBV7-6,TRBD1,TRBJ1-5,TGTGCCAGCAGCGCCTTACCAGGGGGCGTGCAGCCCCAGCATTTT,CASSALPGGVQPQHF